This T cell receptor (beta chain) was recorded in a study of blood T cell repertoires in COVID-19. Study in general: Donors in the United States, Italy and Spain gave samples during acute or convalescent COVID-19. Sample material is recorded as cDNA or gDNA derived from T cells, B-cell-depleted T cells, or PBMCs.

The authors' processing: Reference gene primers were amplified, and this amplification served to estimate nucleated cell counts. Repertoires were generated with immunoSEQ multiplex PCR, while TCRdb's copy carries only in-frame clones and drops some. The DNA was the basis for D and trimming; V, J and clone size are from that table. The data show about 36,000 clones, roughly 80% seen once. CDR3 length equals 17 residues. Trimming removed 6 bases from V and 1 base from J; junction bases left unmatched: 9. Germline lookup yields CDR1 MNHEY and CDR2 SMNVEV (reference sequence). The Seattle site enrolled patients during active infection and followed them longitudinally.

This clonotype originated in a man between 60 and 70 years old with COVID-19, enrolled during active disease. The chain combines TRBV27 with TRBJ2-1; TRBD1 matches at 10 bases. Sequencing was performed on peripheral blood. The CDR3 here is CASSPRPGQGSYNEQFF. The CDR3 DNA reads as TGTGCCAGCAGCCCGCGTCCGGGACAGGGGTCCTACAATGAGCAGTTCTTC.